A single sample gave rise to the 7 T cell receptor beta chains below, sequenced in a study of T cell responses to AZD1222 COVID-19 vaccine. Clones were read by immunoSEQ multiplex PCR, and TCRdb kept only the in-frame ones, dropping some. The sample lists around 150,000 clones, less than 95% seen once, with over 1% in the top ten. The sequenced sample was peripheral blood, obtained on day 0 of AZD1222 vaccination. These receptors all stem from an adult in good health.

V gene TRBV19 combines with J gene TRBJ1-1; the D is unclear. Germline CDR1 LNHDA, CDR2 SQIVND (reference sequence). V was trimmed by 3 bases and J by 0 bases, leaving 17 bases between them. The CDR3 runs 17 residues. CDR3 nucleotide sequence: TGTGCCAGTAGTATCTTTATTTTTAGGGAGATGAACACTGAAGCTTTCTTT. As protein: CASSIFIFREMNTEAFF.

CDR3: CASSLVRGLGDGYTF. As DNA, the CDR3 is TGTGCCAGCAGCTTGGTACGAGGGCTCGGAGATGGCTACACCTTC. This chain uses TRBV5-6 with TRBJ1-2; D remains unclear. The CDR3 contains 15 residues. Trimming stripped 0 bases from V and 6 bases from J, with 15 bases between. From germline, CDR1 is SGHDT and CDR2 YYEEEE.

V and J are TRBV5-6 and TRBJ1-5; D gene uncertain. The CDR3 sequence is 15 residues long. Looked up from germline, CDR1 is SGHDT and CDR2 is YYEEEE. The V end was cut by 1 base, the J end by 0 bases, with 8 bases between. CDR3 DNA sequence: TGTGCCAGCAGCTTGTCCCAGAATAGCAATCAGCCCCAGCATTTT. Protein: CASSLSQNSNQPQHF.

This chain uses TRBV7-6 with TRBJ1-1; D is unresolved. V shed 4 bases and J shed 5 bases, with 14 bases lying between them. From germline, CDR1 is SGHVS and CDR2 FNYEAQ. CDR3 length equals 14 residues. The CDR3 bases are TGTGCCAGCAGCTCTGGCCTATCGGAGACTGAAGCTTTCTTT. This gives the protein CASSSGLSETEAFF.

Only one count was recorded for this clone. This sequence joins TRBV4-1 and TRBJ2-2; 11 bases fit TRBD1. In germline, CDR1 is MGHRA, CDR2 YSYEKL. CDR3 length: 17 residues. The V gene end was trimmed by 2 bases and the J gene end by 3 bases; junction bases not matched to a gene: 5. CDR3 coding DNA: TGCGCCAGCAGCCAAACGGGACAGGGGGTCTACACCGGGGAGCTGTTTTTT. Translation gives CASSQTGQGVYTGELFF.

The V call is TRBV7-3, the J call TRBJ1-6; D is ambiguous. The CDR3 has 16 residues. Trimming left V 0 bases short and J 0 bases short, with 6 bases between. Per germline, CDR1 SGHTA and CDR2 FQGTGA. CDR3 bases: TGTGCCAGCAGCTTAACAGGGAGCTCCTATAATTCACCCCTCCACTTT. Amino acids: CASSLTGSSYNSPLHF.

The V and J genes are TRBV20-1 and TRBJ2-3, with TRBD2 matching over 9 bases. From germline, CDR1 is DFQATT and CDR2 SNEGSKA (reference sequence). The junction had 3 bases not matched to a gene; V was cut back by 3 bases and J by 2 bases. The CDR3 consists of 14 residues. The CDR3 coding sequence is TGCAGTGCTAGTAGCGGGGGAAACACAGATACGCAGTATTTT. It yields the protein CSASSGGNTDTQYF.